This T cell receptor beta chain was recorded in a study of T-cell reconstitution after alpha-beta-depleted transplantation in children. Study-wide results and caveats: Reports say that about two months after transplant, the alpha-beta T cells came out of several hundred graft clones that had expanded.

The TCRbeta library incorporated unique molecular identifiers. MiXCR, run by TCRdb on the PCR reads, gives a single entry per CDR3 protein. This table holds under 250,000 distinct CDR3 sequences, around a sixth found once. Comment on this clonotype: Antigen unknown.

This TCR came from a male patient aged 2 to 10 who had a stem cell transplant for acute lymphoblastic leukemia, so the T cells may come from the graft donor. The material sequenced was PBMCs, mostly from graft donor cells, taken 360 days after TCRalphabeta/CD19-depleted stem cell transplant.

CDR3 sequence: CASSFNAPQAAYNSPLHF. CDR3 coding DNA: TGTGCCAGCAGCTTTAATGCTCCCCAGGCCGCCTATAATTCACCCCTCCACTTT. The V and J genes are TRBV11-2 and TRBJ1-6, with D unclear. CDR3 length: 18 residues. CDR1 and CDR2 (germline): SGHAT, FQNNGV. Trimming removed 3 bases at V and 2 bases at J, with 17 bases between.